This T cell receptor (beta chain) derives from a study of blood T cell repertoires in COVID-19. At the level of the study: The United States, Italy and Spain supplied acute and convalescent COVID-19 samples. From T cells, B-cell-depleted T cells, or PBMCs came the material, which was cDNA or gDNA.

Enrolled during active infection, Seattle patients were then followed longitudinally. The germline V gene encodes CDR1 ENHRY and CDR2 SYGVKD. CDR3 length: 15 residues. The J segment lost 5 bases and the V segment lost 2 bases, leaving 7 bases of the junction unmatched. Source study methods: Counts of nucleated cells, estimated from reference gene primer amplification, were obtained. The assay was immunoSEQ multiplex PCR, and TCRdb's table has in-frame clones only and misses some. The V and J calls and clone size come from that table; D and trimming were worked out from the DNA. Of 440,000 or so clones listed, around nine tenths are singletons.

The J gene is TRBJ2-7, the V gene TRBV10-3, with 9 bases identical to TRBD1. The sequenced sample consisted of peripheral blood. The source of this sequence is a woman in her 40s with COVID-19, enrolled during active disease. CDR3 nucleotides: TGTGCCATCAGTGAGATGGGACAGGGCGTTGACGAGCAGTACTTC. It yields the protein CAISEMGQGVDEQYF.